A selection of T cell receptor beta chains follows, all from one sample in a study of T cells in Graves' hyperthyroidism and ophthalmopathy. Via MiXCR, TCRdb re-called the multiplex PCR reads, giving one row per CDR3 protein. The sample gives fewer than 600,000 distinct CDR3 sequences, approximately 15% of which show up once; less than 20% is in the top ten. The sequencing sample was made of blood. All receptors derive from a woman in her late teens or twenties with Graves' hyperthyroidism. The CDR3 runs from the conserved cysteine through the conserved F or W. The D gene is left open where the match is weak. Size is omitted from some rows. Given values are once, few, many or a class for expanded clones.

j_call d_call clone_size v_call cdr3_aa cdr3_nt
TRBJ2-1 NA many TRBV20-1 CSARDRELGYNEQFF TGCAGTGCTAGAGATAGGGAGCTAGGCTACAATGAGCAGTTCTTC
TRBJ1-2 NA many TRBV10-2 CASSEVVHYGYTF TGCGCCAGCAGTGAAGTAGTGCACTATGGCTACACCTTC
TRBJ1-5 NA NA TRBV7-9 CASSSYNARAAGNQPQHF TGTGCCAGCAGCTCCTACAATGCCAGGGCAGCTGGCAATCAGCCCCAGCATTTT
TRBJ2-7 NA many TRBV28 CASTQNRIEQYF TGTGCCAGCACCCAGAACAGAATCGAGCAGTACTTC
TRBJ1-3 TRBD1 many TRBV12-3/TRBV12-4 CASSFPDRVAGNTIYF TGTGCCAGCAGTTTCCCAGACAGGGTGGCTGGAAACACCATATATTTT
TRBJ1-3 NA many TRBV5-1 CASSSGQSGNTIYF TGCGCCAGCAGCTCTGGACAGTCTGGAAACACCATATATTTT
TRBJ1-1 NA many TRBV28 CATYAPPTEAFF TGTGCCACCTACGCTCCCCCCACTGAAGCTTTCTTT
TRBJ1-1 NA many TRBV30 CAFAQGAGTEAFF TGTGCCTTTGCGCAGGGCGCGGGCACTGAAGCTTTCTTT
TRBJ1-5 NA many TRBV3-1 CASSQGGGGGNQPQHF TGTGCCAGCAGCCAAGGGGGAGGAGGAGGCAATCAGCCCCAGCATTTT
TRBJ2-1 TRBD2 few TRBV14 CASSVAGGWNEQFF TGTGCCAGCAGCGTAGCGGGAGGGTGGAATGAGCAGTTCTTC
TRBJ2-5 NA NA TRBV29-1 CSVEVTSQETQYF TGCAGCGTTGAAGTGACTTCTCAAGAGACCCAGTACTTC
TRBJ2-3 NA many TRBV3-1 CASSPRTVTDTQYF TGTGCCAGCAGCCCGCGGACCGTCACAGATACGCAGTATTTT
TRBJ1-4 NA many TRBV2 CAIRDEKLFF TGTGCAATCAGGGATGAAAAACTGTTTTTT
TRBJ1-2 NA few TRBV6-1 CAIRAGGDNYGYTF TGTGCCATCAGAGCCGGGGGCGACAACTATGGCTACACCTTC
TRBJ2-3 NA many TRBV4-2 CASSQAGSSSTDTQYF TGTGCCAGCAGCCAAGCCGGGTCATCTAGCACAGATACGCAGTATTTT
TRBJ1-2 TRBD1 many TRBV5-1 CASRDSYGYTF TGTGCCAGCAGGGACAGCTATGGCTACACCTTC
TRBJ2-1 NA few TRBV15 CATSRGGTYNEQFF TGTGCCACCAGCAGAGGTGGGACGTACAATGAGCAGTTCTTC
TRBJ2-1 TRBD2 many TRBV11-2 CASSLVGLTSSNEQFF TGTGCCAGCAGCTTAGTTGGTTTGACTAGCTCCAATGAGCAGTTCTTC
TRBJ1-5 TRBD1 many TRBV2 CASSSDRLDNNQPQHF TGTGCCAGCAGTTCGGACAGGCTTGATAACAATCAGCCCCAGCATTTT
TRBJ2-7 NA once TRBV20-1 CSALNSYEQYF TGCAGTGCCCTTAACAGCTACGAGCAGTACTTC
TRBJ1-4 NA once TRBV30 CAWSRQVAKEKLFF TGTGCCTGGAGCCGACAGGTGGCAAAGGAGAAACTGTTTTTT
TRBJ2-2 TRBD2 NA TRBV7-9 CASSPTSGRYTGELFF TGTGCCAGCAGCCCCACTAGCGGGAGGTACACCGGGGAGCTGTTTTTT
TRBJ1-2 TRBD1 many TRBV11-2 CASSFGTGGVGYTF TGTGCCAGCAGCTTCGGCACAGGGGGTGTTGGCTACACCTTC
TRBJ2-5 NA many TRBV9 CASSVSGSQETQYF TGTGCCAGCAGCGTAAGCGGGTCACAAGAGACCCAGTACTTC
TRBJ2-3 TRBD2 many TRBV20-1 CSARDLGLAGGTDTQYF TGCAGTGCTAGAGATCTCGGACTAGCGGGGGGCACAGATACGCAGTATTTT
TRBJ2-1 TRBD2 many TRBV11-3 CASSRISGRIVEQFF TGTGCCAGCAGCCGAATTAGCGGGAGAATTGTTGAGCAGTTCTTC
TRBJ2-6 TRBD2 NA TRBV27 CASSSLTSGRNSGANVLTF TGTGCCAGCAGTTCTTTGACTAGCGGGAGGAACTCTGGGGCCAACGTCCTGACTTTC
TRBJ2-5 NA many TRBV20-1 CSPRLAGIETQYF TGCAGTCCTCGCTTGGCGGGAATCGAGACCCAGTACTTC
TRBJ2-7 NA few TRBV6-5 CASSYNNYEQYF TGTGCCAGCAGTTATAATAACTACGAGCAGTACTTC
TRBJ2-5 TRBD2 NA TRBV5-6 CASSKWEGTQYF TGTGCCAGCAGCAAGTGGGAGGGGACCCAGTACTTC
TRBJ1-4 TRBD1 many TRBV6-1 CASSPNRGSNEKLFF TGTGCCAGCAGTCCAAACAGGGGATCTAATGAAAAACTGTTTTTT
TRBJ2-1 NA NA TRBV4-1 CASRPDIVSYNEQFF TGCGCCAGCCGTCCCGACATAGTATCCTACAATGAGCAGTTCTTC
TRBJ2-7 TRBD1 NA TRBV29-1 CSVLGGVREQYF TGCAGCGTCCTAGGGGGCGTTAGGGAGCAGTACTTC
TRBJ2-3 NA few TRBV19 CASSSGLLTDTQYF TGTGCCAGTAGTTCGGGGTTACTGACAGATACGCAGTATTTT
TRBJ2-3 NA few TRBV11-3 CASSTGTTDTQYF TGTGCCAGCAGCACCGGGACCACAGATACGCAGTATTTT
TRBJ2-1 TRBD2 NA TRBV11-2 CASSLSLTSGYYNEQFF TGTGCCAGCAGCTTATCCCTGACTAGCGGGTACTACAATGAGCAGTTCTTC
TRBJ2-7 NA many TRBV10-3 CAISGQVTVYEQYF TGTGCCATCAGTGGACAGGTCACGGTCTACGAGCAGTACTTC
TRBJ2-5 TRBD2 many TRBV19 CASSPGGLAGEKTQYF TGTGCCAGTAGTCCCGGGGGACTAGCGGGAGAGAAGACCCAGTACTTC
TRBJ2-7 TRBD1 many TRBV29-1 CSVDASTPGQGAYEQYF TGCAGCGTTGATGCCTCGACACCGGGACAGGGGGCATACGAGCAGTACTTC
TRBJ1-1 NA NA TRBV9 CASSVGGSTEASF TGTGCCAGCAGCGTAGGAGGGAGCACTGAAGCTTCCTTT
TRBJ1-1 NA many TRBV7-2 CASSLSGRESTEAFF TGTGCCAGCAGCTTAAGTGGCAGGGAAAGCACTGAAGCTTTCTTT
TRBJ1-5 NA many TRBV3-1 CASSQDSSNQPQHF TGTGCCAGCAGCCAGGACAGCAGCAATCAGCCCCAGCATTTT
TRBJ2-4 TRBD2 NA TRBV19 CATNDRPSVAGLLAKNIQYF TGTGCCACCAACGACCGACCGTCGGTAGCGGGGCTACTAGCCAAAAACATTCAGTACTTC
TRBJ2-5 NA NA TRBV6-4 CASSDRAGETQYF TGTGCCAGCAGTGACAGGGCGGGCGAGACCCAGTACTTC
TRBJ1-2 NA many TRBV14 CASSQSRRTGGYTF TGTGCCAGCAGCCAAAGCCGAAGGACGGGTGGCTACACCTTC
TRBJ2-7 NA many TRBV30 CAWSVGSEQYF TGTGCCTGGAGTGTAGGGAGCGAGCAGTACTTC
TRBJ1-2 NA many TRBV6-1 CASSYTPDRTNYGYTF TGTGCCAGCAGTTACACCCCCGACAGGACTAACTATGGCTACACCTTC
TRBJ2-7 TRBD2 many TRBV13 CASSFTSGGNEQYF TGTGCCAGCAGCTTTACTAGCGGTGGCAACGAGCAGTACTTC
TRBJ1-2 NA NA TRBV3-1 CASSQESRYGYTF TGTGCCAGCAGCCAAGAAAGTCGCTATGGCTACACCTTC
TRBJ1-1 NA NA TRBV5-5 CASTPEGGGTEAFF TGTGCCAGCACCCCGGAGGGGGGCGGCACTGAAGCTTTCTTT